This T cell receptor (beta chain) is drawn from a study of control samples from healthy donors and cancer patients. Assay used: immunoSEQ multiplex PCR; TCRdb lists only in-frame clones, some missing. The profile shows approximately 49,000 clones, approximately 86% of them singletons. Germline lookup yields CDR1 LGHDT and CDR2 YNNKEL (reference sequence). V was shortened by 3 bases and J by 13 bases, with 16 bases between the two germline ends. CDR3 size: 13 residues. The receptor was derived from a woman in her forties or fifties with lung cancer. Input material: PBMCs. The V gene is TRBV3-1 (or the pseudogene TRBV3-2), the J gene TRBJ2-1; no firm D call. The DNA for the CDR3 is TGTGCCAGCAGCCAGAAAACACCGGGTTTCCAGTTCTTC. Translated, it gives CASSQKTPGFQFF.